A selection of T cell receptor beta chains follows, all from one sample in a study of tumor-infiltrating lymphocytes in localized non-small cell lung cancer. TCRdb keeps only in-frame clones here, not all; method: immunoSEQ multiplex PCR. The sample lists 23,000 or so clones, around 64% occurring once. The material sequenced was lung tumor tissue. These TCRs come from a human donor with non-small cell lung cancer. CDR3s include the opening cysteine and the closing phenylalanine or tryptophan. A D gene is named only where the DNA matches it firmly. Size is omitted from some rows. Given values are once, few, many or a class for expanded clones.

clone_size,v_call,d_call,j_call,cdr3_aa,cdr3_nt
.,TRBV7-3,.,TRBJ2-1,CASSLSVMGEQFF,TGTGCCAGCAGCTTATCGGTAATGGGTGAGCAGTTCTTC
.,TRBV27,.,TRBJ1-1,CASSLSVRGNTEAFF,TGTGCCAGCAGTTTATCTGTGAGAGGGAACACTGAAGCTTTCTTT
.,TRBV7-9,.,TRBJ2-3,CASSLVSRTDTQYF,TGTGCCAGCAGCTTAGTGAGCCGGACAGATACGCAGTATTTT
.,TRBV19,.,TRBJ1-1,CASSAGEGTEAFF,TGTGCCAGTAGTGCTGGCGAGGGGACTGAAGCTTTCTTT
few,TRBV6-1,.,TRBJ2-7,CASSEYRTASYEQYF,TGTGCCAGCAGTGAATACAGGACGGCCTCCTACGAGCAGTACTTC
.,TRBV20-1,TRBD2,TRBJ2-5,CSAKRGGTQYF,TGCAGTGCGAAGCGGGGAGGGACCCAGTACTTC
few,TRBV30,TRBD1,TRBJ1-5,CAWSVQGTRNQPQHF,TGTGCCTGGAGTGTACAGGGGACGCGGAATCAGCCCCAGCATTTT
.,TRBV6-5,.,TRBJ2-4,CASSTGAIQYF,TGTGCCAGCAGTACTGGTGCCATTCAGTACTTC
.,TRBV5-4,.,TRBJ2-3,CASSTDWDTQYF,TGTGCCAGCAGCACTGACTGGGATACGCAGTATTTT
once,TRBV19,.,TRBJ2-2,CASSMFRGTGELFF,TGTGCCAGTAGTATGTTCAGGGGGACTGGGGAGCTGTTTTTT
.,TRBV7-2,.,TRBJ2-4,CASSLMGAVKNIQYF,TGTGCCAGCAGCTTGATGGGGGCGGTCAAAAACATTCAGTACTTC
.,TRBV10-3,.,TRBJ2-1,CAISEGTYNEQFF,TGTGCCATCAGTGAGGGGACGTACAATGAGCAGTTCTTC
few,TRBV10-3,.,TRBJ2-5,CAISAQQETQYF,TGTGCCATCAGTGCCCAACAAGAGACCCAGTACTTC
.,TRBV14,TRBD2,TRBJ2-1,CASSQEERLAGVQQFF,TGTGCCAGCAGCCAAGAAGAACGACTAGCGGGAGTTCAGCAGTTCTTC
few,TRBV11-2,.,TRBJ2-2,CASRLNTGELFF,TGTGCCAGCAGGCTTAACACCGGGGAGCTGTTTTTT
.,TRBV5-1,TRBD1,TRBJ2-1,CASSSTGTGGHEQFF,TGCGCCAGCAGCTCAACCGGGACAGGGGGCCATGAGCAGTTCTTC
.,TRBV30,.,TRBJ2-3,CAWNGFGTDTQYF,TGTGCCTGGAATGGTTTCGGCACAGATACGCAGTATTTT
few,TRBV7-3,.,TRBJ2-2,CASSIRGNTGELFF,TGTGCCAGCAGCATAAGAGGGAACACCGGGGAGCTGTTTTTT
.,TRBV27,.,TRBJ1-5,CASSLSGGNSNQPQHF,TGTGCCAGCAGTTTATCGGGGGGGAATAGCAATCAGCCCCAGCATTTT
.,TRBV27,TRBD1,TRBJ1-1,CASSLRGRQGMNTEAFF,TGTGCCAGCAGTCTCAGGGGGCGGCAGGGGATGAACACTGAAGCTTTCTTT
few,TRBV2,.,TRBJ2-5,CASSSQGRGETQYF,TGTGCCAGCAGTTCCCAGGGTCGCGGGGAGACCCAGTACTTC
few,TRBV18,TRBD1,TRBJ1-1,CASSPRSTGEGTEAFF,TGTGCCAGCTCACCACGCTCGACAGGGGAGGGCACTGAAGCTTTCTTT
.,TRBV2,.,TRBJ1-5,CASSWGTMYSNQPQHF,TGTGCCAGCAGTTGGGGGACAATGTATAGCAATCAGCCCCAGCATTTT
.,TRBV6-6,.,TRBJ1-2,CASSYGQSYGYTF,TGTGCCAGCAGTTATGGACAGTCCTATGGCTACACCTTC
.,TRBV6-6,.,TRBJ2-6,CASSYGVAGANVLTF,TGTGCCAGCAGTTACGGGGTTGCTGGGGCCAACGTCCTGACTTTC
.,TRBV6-1,TRBD2,TRBJ2-7,CASTPISGGTYEQYF,TGTGCCAGCACCCCGATTAGCGGGGGAACCTACGAGCAGTACTTC
.,TRBV7-9,.,TRBJ1-1,CFADRLNTEAFF,TGTTTCGCCGACAGGCTGAACACTGAAGCTTTCTTT
.,TRBV4-1,TRBD2,TRBJ2-1,CASSQDPGEAGDEQFF,TGCGCCAGCAGCCAAGATCCAGGCGAAGCGGGAGATGAGCAGTTCTTC
.,TRBV20-1,TRBD1,TRBJ1-2,CSAWRGQGYTF,TGCAGTGCTTGGAGGGGGCAAGGCTACACCTTC
.,TRBV5-4,TRBD2,TRBJ2-3,CASSWDYGTDTQYF,TGTGCCAGCAGCTGGGACTATGGTACAGATACGCAGTATTTT
.,TRBV1,.,TRBJ2-7,CTSSQKLAGVTMYEQYF,TGCACCAGCAGCCAAAAACTAGCGGGAGTTACTATGTACGAGCAGTACTTC
once,TRBV2,.,TRBJ1-1,CASSDYLGTEAFF,TGTGCCAGCAGTGATTACCTGGGGACTGAAGCTTTCTTT
medium-sized,TRBV23-1,.,TRBJ1-2,CASSQEDILYYGYTF,TGCGCCAGCAGTCAAGAGGACATTTTGTACTATGGCTACACCTTC
.,TRBV5-4,.,TRBJ2-2,CASSLGTVPNTGELFF,TGTGCCAGCAGCTTGGGGACAGTCCCGAACACCGGGGAGCTGTTTTTT
few,TRBV5-4,TRBD1,TRBJ2-7,CASSLGQGSYEQYF,TGTGCCAGCAGCTTGGGACAGGGCAGCTACGAGCAGTACTTC
.,TRBV5-1,.,TRBJ2-1,CASSLESSYNEQFF,TGCGCCAGCAGCTTAGAAAGCTCCTACAATGAGCAGTTCTTC
.,TRBV11-1,TRBD2,TRBJ2-3,CASSLDGSGSTDTQYF,TGTGCCAGCAGCTTAGATGGTAGCGGGAGCACAGATACGCAGTATTTT
.,TRBV6-1,.,TRBJ1-2,CASSEPANQGPYGYTF,TGTGCCAGCAGTGAACCCGCCAACCAGGGTCCCTATGGCTACACCTTC
.,TRBV25-1,TRBD1,TRBJ1-2,CASSPTGTGNYGYTF,TGTGCCAGCAGTCCCACCGGGACAGGGAACTATGGCTACACCTTC
.,TRBV6-5,.,TRBJ1-3,CASSRTDSSGNTIYF,TGTGCCAGCAGCCGAACCGACAGCTCTGGAAACACCATATATTTT
once,TRBV2,TRBD2,TRBJ2-5,CASSEARVAGEGETQYF,TGTGCCAGCAGTGAAGCAAGGGTAGCGGGAGAGGGGGAGACCCAGTACTTC
.,TRBV2,.,TRBJ1-5,CASSGESSINQPQHF,TGTGCCAGCAGTGGGGAGTCCAGCATTAATCAGCCCCAGCATTTT
.,TRBV10-3,TRBD2,TRBJ2-3,CAISLQQDGTSMFEENTDTQYF,TGTGCCATCAGTCTCCAGCAGGATGGGACTAGTATGTTCGAGGAAAACACAGATACGCAGTATTTT
.,TRBV9,.,TRBJ2-5,CASSPRGAQETQYF,TGTGCCAGCAGCCCTCGCGGGGCTCAAGAGACCCAGTACTTC
.,TRBV29-1,TRBD2,TRBJ2-5,CSVEDTGGPRETQYF,TGCAGCGTTGAAGATACGGGGGGGCCCCGGGAGACCCAGTACTTC
.,TRBV12-5,.,TRBJ1-3,CASGLGAAGGNTIYF,TGTGCTAGTGGTTTGGGGGCGGCGGGTGGAAACACCATATATTTT
few,TRBV4-1,.,TRBJ2-1,CASSPTDYSYNEQFF,TGCGCCAGCAGCCCGACGGACTATTCCTACAATGAGCAGTTCTTC
few,TRBV18,.,TRBJ2-5,CASSRDISETQYF,TGTGCCAGCTCCCGGGACATTTCAGAGACCCAGTACTTC
.,TRBV6-5,.,TRBJ1-2,CASSPGADYGYTF,TGTGCCAGCAGTCCAGGGGCAGACTATGGCTACACCTTC
.,TRBV2,TRBD1,TRBJ2-5,CASRRDSSTETQYF,TGTGCCAGCCGTCGGGACAGCTCGACAGAGACCCAGTACTTC
.,TRBV6-5,TRBD2,TRBJ2-5,CASSYLAGTPETQYF,TGTGCCAGCAGTTACCTAGCGGGAACCCCAGAGACCCAGTACTTC
.,TRBV5-4,.,TRBJ1-2,CASSPQRGGDYGYTF,TGTGCCAGCAGTCCACAGCGGGGGGGGGATTATGGCTACACCTTC
.,TRBV7-2,.,TRBJ2-3,CASSLRVGADTQYF,TGTGCCAGCAGCTTACGGGTTGGGGCAGATACGCAGTATTTT
few,TRBV7-9,.,TRBJ2-7,CASSPRAHEQYF,TGTGCCAGCAGTCCCCGGGCCCACGAGCAGTACTTC